These T cell receptor beta chains were read from a single sample in a study of blood T cell repertoires in COVID-19. Clones were sequenced by immunoSEQ multiplex PCR, and TCRdb holds only the in-frame ones, with some missing. The sample contains more than 140,000 clones, roughly 84% of which appear only once. Input material: peripheral blood. Receptors were obtained from a woman in her sixties or seventies with acute or convalescent COVID-19. Each CDR3 is given without its conserved first and last residue. Each record gives: V gene, CDR3 length, CDR3 protein.

V: TRBV14
length: 16
CDR3: ASSQDWGGGYFYNEQF

V: TRBV28
length: 15
CDR3: ASRTPTGERSNQPQH

V: TRBV7-2
length: 9
CDR3: ASSRGYEQY

V: TRBV12-3/TRBV12-4
length: 11
CDR3: ASSFRDWEKLF

V: TRBV5-1
length: 12
CDR3: ASSALSGAGELF

V: TRBV28
length: 10
CDR3: ASYSVLGEQY

V: TRBV6-4
length: 12
CDR3: ASSERTSGGPED

V: TRBV2
length: 12
CDR3: ASSPAGGYNEQF

V: TRBV6-5
length: 13
CDR3: ASNGQGDRTDTQY

V: TRBV18
length: 10
CDR3: ASSPRLEKLF

V: TRBV7-6
length: 12
CDR3: ASSPRDSSYEQY

V: TRBV5-6
length: 13
CDR3: ASSFSTGRNQPQH

V: TRBV11-3
length: 13
CDR3: ASSLVSRSGNTIY

V: TRBV14
length: 13
CDR3: ASSFRQGSGNTIY

V: TRBV5-1
length: 11
CDR3: ASSLGRDYGYT

V: TRBV27
length: 19
CDR3: ASSLIGGPRDSSMHNQPQH

V: TRBV4-2
length: 15
CDR3: ASSHGPGTSNKGTQY

V: TRBV11-2
length: 12
CDR3: ASVGLAAQETQY

V: TRBV28
length: 14
CDR3: ASSSTTGVGNQPQH

V: TRBV12-3/TRBV12-4
length: 11
CDR3: ASSLPGRDIQY

V: TRBV18
length: 13
CDR3: ASSPPLGEASPLH

V: TRBV7-9
length: 14
CDR3: ASSPLKGQKNYGYT

V: TRBV18
length: 14
CDR3: ASSYGQGSSYNEQF

V: TRBV4-1
length: 20
CDR3: ASSQDRLRGTVPSQSSYEQY

V: TRBV29-1
length: 12
CDR3: SVGTGGDYTEAF

V: TRBV2
length: 14
CDR3: ANGGAIPPRGTEAF

V: TRBV20-1
length: 9
CDR3: SARTGLGQF

V: TRBV6-6
length: 12
CDR3: ASRPGSPPGELF

V: TRBV11-3
length: 12
CDR3: ASSLVRGRGEQY

V: TRBV27
length: 15
CDR3: ASSPPPAISSYNEQF

V: TRBV2
length: 13
CDR3: ASLLAGGRLDTQY

V: TRBV9
length: 14
CDR3: ASSPRGDGAGNTIY

V: TRBV5-1
length: 11
CDR3: ASSLTAGGRKF

V: TRBV14
length: 12
CDR3: ASSQYSFNTEAF

V: TRBV18
length: 13
CDR3: ASSPHKGQGYEQY

V: TRBV6-2/TRBV6-3
length: 13
CDR3: ASSSWGTMNTEAF

V: TRBV5-1
length: 12
CDR3: ASRPNRFNTEAF

V: TRBV4-2
length: 12
CDR3: ASSALAGGYEQF

V: TRBV28
length: 13
CDR3: ASEPGTSPISEQF